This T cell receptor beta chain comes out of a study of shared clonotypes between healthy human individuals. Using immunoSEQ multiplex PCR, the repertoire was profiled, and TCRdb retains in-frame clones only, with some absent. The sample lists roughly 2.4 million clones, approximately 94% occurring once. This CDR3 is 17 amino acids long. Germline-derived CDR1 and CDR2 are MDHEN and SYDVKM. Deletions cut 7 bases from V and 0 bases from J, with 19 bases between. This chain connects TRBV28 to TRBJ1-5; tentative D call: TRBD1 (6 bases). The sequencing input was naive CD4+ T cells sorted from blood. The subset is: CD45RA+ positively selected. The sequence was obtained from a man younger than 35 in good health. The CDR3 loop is CASTKPGTLYSNQPQHF. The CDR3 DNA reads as TGTGCCAGCACCAAACCCGGGACACTCTATAGCAATCAGCCCCAGCATTTT.